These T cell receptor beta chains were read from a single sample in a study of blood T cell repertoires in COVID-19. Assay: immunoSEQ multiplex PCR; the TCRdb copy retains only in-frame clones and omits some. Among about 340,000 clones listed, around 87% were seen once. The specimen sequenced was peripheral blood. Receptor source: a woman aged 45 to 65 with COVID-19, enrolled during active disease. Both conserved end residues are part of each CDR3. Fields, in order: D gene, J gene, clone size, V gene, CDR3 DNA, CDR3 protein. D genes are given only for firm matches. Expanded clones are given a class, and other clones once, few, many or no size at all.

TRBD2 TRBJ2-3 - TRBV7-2 TGTGCCAGCAGCCAAGCGGGAGGAAACACAGATACGCAGTATTTT CASSQAGGNTDTQYF
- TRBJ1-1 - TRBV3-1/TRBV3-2 TGTGCCAGCAGCCAACGACAGACCTCGAACACTGAAGCTTTCTTT CASSQRQTSNTEAFF
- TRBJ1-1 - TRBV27 TGTGCCAGCAGTTACGAGGGCTCCACTGAAGCTTTCTTT CASSYEGSTEAFF
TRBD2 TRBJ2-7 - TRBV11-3 TGTGCCAGCAGCCCAGCGGGATACGAGCAGTACTTC CASSPAGYEQYF
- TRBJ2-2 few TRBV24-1 TGTGCCACCGAGTCAGGCCTCAGGGGTGCAATCGGGGAGCTGTTTTTT CATESGLRGAIGELFF
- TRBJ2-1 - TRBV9 TGTGCCAGCAGCATTGGACAGTTCAATGAGCAGTTCTTC CASSIGQFNEQFF
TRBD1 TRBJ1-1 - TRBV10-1 TGCGCCAGCAGTGTAGAGGGCAGGGGGCGGAACACTGAAGCTTTCTTT CASSVEGRGRNTEAFF
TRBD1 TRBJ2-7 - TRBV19 TGTGCCAGTAGCACCGGGACAGGGTGGCCCTACGAGCAGTACTTC CASSTGTGWPYEQYF
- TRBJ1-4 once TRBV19 TGTGCCAGTAGTCCCGGTGGGTCCCCGGAGGAAAATGAAAAACTGTTTTTT CASSPGGSPEENEKLFF
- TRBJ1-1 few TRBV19 TGTGCCAGTAGTTCAACAGGTGGTGAAGCTTTCTTT CASSSTGGEAFF
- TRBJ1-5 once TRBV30 TGTGCCTGGGGAGCAGGGATCAATCAGCCCCAGCATTTT CAWGAGINQPQHF
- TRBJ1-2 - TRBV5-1 TGCGCCAGCACCTCGAGTATTGGGGGCGCGGACTATGGCTACACCTTC CASTSSIGGADYGYTF
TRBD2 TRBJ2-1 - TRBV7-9 TGTGCCAGCAGCTTAGCGTTAGCGGGAGGTGAGCAGTTCTTC CASSLALAGGEQFF
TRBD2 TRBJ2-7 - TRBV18 TGTGCCAGCTCGTTTGCTACTAGCGGGACCTCCTTCTCCTACGAGCAGTACTTC CASSFATSGTSFSYEQYF
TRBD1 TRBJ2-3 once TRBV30 TGTGCCTGGAGTGCCTCCTGGACAGGGGAAAGCACAGATACGCAGTATTTT CAWSASWTGESTDTQYF
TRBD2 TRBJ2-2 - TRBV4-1 TGCGCCAGCAGAGGACTAGATCTGGGACTAGCTGGAGGGGAGCTGTTTTTT CASRGLDLGLAGGELFF
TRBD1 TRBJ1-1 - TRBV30 TGTGCCTGGAGTGTACAAGGGGGCTTGGGTGAAGCTTTCTTT CAWSVQGGLGEAFF
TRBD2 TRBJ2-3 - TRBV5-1 TGCGCCAGCAGCTTCTCGGGTCGACTAGCGGGGGTTGGCACAGATACGCAGTATTTT CASSFSGRLAGVGTDTQYF
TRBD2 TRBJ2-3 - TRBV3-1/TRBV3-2 TGTGCCAGCAGCCAACGACTAGCGGTCAGCACAGATACGCAGTATTTT CASSQRLAVSTDTQYF
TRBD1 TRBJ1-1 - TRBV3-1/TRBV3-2 TGTGCCAGCAGCCCCGGAACAGGGGGCACTGAAGCTTTCTTT CASSPGTGGTEAFF
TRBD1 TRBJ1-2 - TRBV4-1 TGCGCCAGCAGCCAAGTGGACAGGGGGATGGGCTACACCTTC CASSQVDRGMGYTF
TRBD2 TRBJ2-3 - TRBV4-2 TGTGCCAGCAGCCACGACCTAGCGGGAGATCGGACAGATACGCAGTATTTT CASSHDLAGDRTDTQYF
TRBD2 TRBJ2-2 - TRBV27 TGTGCCAGCACCCGTTTCGTGCGGGGGAGATCCGGGGAGCTGTTTTTT CASTRFVRGRSGELFF
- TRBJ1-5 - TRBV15 TGTGCCACCAGCTGGAGTGGGGGGAGCAATCAGCCCCAGCATTTT CATSWSGGSNQPQHF